A selection of T cell receptor beta chains follows, all from one sample in a study of T cells in tumors after PD-1 blockade. Measured with immunoSEQ multiplex PCR; TCRdb has only the in-frame clones, and not every one. This sample has approximately 47,000 clones; approximately 79% occur once, and the top ten carry about 9%. Material: PBMCs, obtained before anti-PD-1 therapy. The receptors were sampled from a human donor with advanced basal cell or squamous cell carcinoma (not recorded which). CDR3s include the opening cysteine and the closing phenylalanine or tryptophan. The D gene is left open where the match is weak. Only some rows state a clone size, as once, few, many or a class for expanded clones.

size	J	V	D	CDR3	DNA
-	TRBJ2-4	TRBV2	-	CASSETLNIQYF	TGTGCCAGCAGTGAAACCCTAAACATTCAGTACTTC
few	TRBJ2-1	TRBV5-1	TRBD1	CASSLAGTDNEQFF	TGCGCCAGCAGCTTGGCGGGGACAGACAATGAGCAGTTCTTC
-	TRBJ2-3	TRBV7-9	-	CASSLGLITDTQYF	TGTGCCAGCAGCTTGGGGTTAATCACAGATACGCAGTATTTT
-	TRBJ1-2	TRBV9	-	CASSVNRLFTF	TGTGCCAGCAGCGTAAACAGGCTATTCACCTTC
-	TRBJ1-3	TRBV2	-	CASTLTGVIYF	TGTGCCAGCACCCTAACAGGAGTCATATATTTT
-	TRBJ1-4	TRBV19	-	CASSIVGTGRGEKLFF	TGTGCCAGTAGTATCGTTGGCACAGGGCGGGGTGAAAAACTGTTTTTT
few	TRBJ1-6	TRBV19	-	CASSPQPGSNSPLHF	TGTGCCAGTAGTCCGCAGCCAGGCTCGAATTCACCCCTCCACTTT
-	TRBJ2-2	TRBV6-6	-	CASRRGQGIVAGELFF	TGTGCCAGCAGGAGGGGACAAGGCATCGTCGCCGGGGAGCTGTTTTTT
-	TRBJ2-7	TRBV6-5	TRBD1	CASGLLGQGSYEQYF	TGTGCCAGCGGACTCCTGGGACAGGGGTCCTACGAGCAGTACTTC
-	TRBJ1-6	TRBV7-8	-	CASSPRDGTPSSNSPLHF	TGTGCCAGCAGCCCCCGGGACGGCACGCCGTCGTCTAATTCACCCCTCCACTTT
few	TRBJ2-7	TRBV6-5	TRBD2	CASSPPTSATYEQYF	TGTGCCAGCAGCCCCCCGACTAGCGCCACCTACGAGCAGTACTTC
once	TRBJ2-7	TRBV27	-	CASSLSGFSEQYF	TGTGCCAGCAGTTTATCGGGGTTTAGCGAGCAGTACTTC
-	TRBJ1-1	TRBV3-1/TRBV3-2	-	CASSQGFNTEAFF	TGTGCCAGCAGCCAAGGCTTTAACACTGAAGCTTTCTTT
-	TRBJ2-5	TRBV4-1	-	CASSQESVTQETQYF	TGCGCCAGCAGCCAAGAATCGGTGACTCAAGAGACCCAGTACTTC
-	TRBJ2-1	TRBV19	TRBD2	CASIPTSGYVGAYNEQFF	TGTGCCAGTATTCCGACTAGCGGTTACGTAGGCGCCTACAATGAGCAGTTCTTC
once	TRBJ2-7	TRBV5-4	TRBD2	CASSLDSGLTDEQYF	TGTGCCAGCAGCTTGGATAGCGGGCTAACCGACGAGCAGTACTTC
-	TRBJ2-7	TRBV5-1	-	CASSSLSDRAYEQYF	TGCGCCAGCAGCTCCCTCTCGGACAGAGCCTACGAGCAGTACTTC
-	TRBJ1-6	TRBV7-2	-	CASSSGNSPLHF	TGTGCCAGCAGCTCCGGTAATTCACCCCTCCACTTT
-	TRBJ2-5	TRBV6-5	-	CASSYSWISYQETQYF	TGTGCCAGCAGTTACTCGTGGATCTCATACCAAGAGACCCAGTACTTC
-	TRBJ2-6	TRBV2	-	CASNEGGANVLTF	TGTGCCAGCAACGAGGGTGGGGCCAACGTCCTGACTTTC
-	TRBJ1-1	TRBV19	-	CASSIWGSAFF	TGTGCCAGTAGTATCTGGGGGTCAGCTTTCTTT
-	TRBJ1-2	TRBV9	-	CASSVAAGKLFSGYTF	TGTGCCAGCAGCGTAGCTGCAGGGAAGCTTTTCTCTGGCTACACCTTC
-	TRBJ1-1	TRBV7-9	-	CASSLASSGSTEAFF	TGTGCCAGCAGCTTAGCCTCGTCCGGAAGCACTGAAGCTTTCTTT
once	TRBJ2-5	TRBV5-4	-	CASNPGGGRETQYF	TGTGCCAGCAACCCAGGGGGGGGCCGGGAGACCCAGTACTTC
-	TRBJ2-7	TRBV21-1	-	CASKGPESYEQYF	TGTGCCAGCAAGGGTCCAGAGAGCTACGAGCAGTACTTC
-	TRBJ2-7	TRBV7-9	-	CASSLDGRGHRVTYEQYF	TGTGCCAGCAGCTTAGACGGGCGAGGCCACCGGGTCACCTACGAGCAGTACTTC
medium-sized	TRBJ1-2	TRBV6-2/TRBV6-3	-	CASSYIIPGDGYTF	TGTGCCAGCAGTTACATTATTCCGGGAGATGGCTACACCTTC
-	TRBJ2-7	TRBV6-6	TRBD1	CASSWAGQGGEQYF	TGTGCCAGCAGTTGGGCCGGACAGGGCGGCGAGCAGTACTTC
-	TRBJ1-4	TRBV6-6	TRBD1	CASSSTTGAREKLFF	TGTGCCAGCAGTTCTACAACAGGGGCGCGGGAAAAACTGTTTTTT
-	TRBJ2-5	TRBV20-1	TRBD2	CSASAVAGGPGETQYF	TGCAGTGCTAGTGCTGTCGCGGGGGGGCCGGGAGAGACCCAGTACTTC
-	TRBJ2-7	TRBV4-1	-	CASSQVGGGYEQYF	TGCGCCAGCAGCCAAGTAGGAGGGGGCTACGAGCAGTACTTC
-	TRBJ2-3	TRBV20-1	-	CSASARSGGAVSQYF	TGCAGTGCTAGTGCTCGATCAGGGGGGGCAGTCTCGCAGTATTTT
-	TRBJ2-2	TRBV20-1	-	CSAKFTGELFF	TGCAGTGCTAAGTTCACCGGGGAGCTGTTTTTT
-	TRBJ2-7	TRBV9	TRBD2	CASAGGGQIPSYEQYF	TGTGCCAGCGCGGGAGGGGGCCAGATCCCCTCCTACGAGCAGTACTTC
-	TRBJ2-1	TRBV6-2/TRBV6-3	-	CASSYRRRGGPIYNEQFF	TGTGCCAGCAGTTATAGACGACGTGGGGGCCCCATATACAATGAGCAGTTCTTC
-	TRBJ2-1	TRBV2	-	CASRITSNEQFF	TGTGCCAGCAGGATCACTAGCAATGAGCAGTTCTTC